Shown below are 27 T cell receptor beta chains from a single sample sequenced in a study of CD8+ T cells in alopecia areata (dated by TCRdb to the late 2010s). Sample treatment or condition, as interpreted from the label and publication: oral pan-JAK inhibitor, 5-10 mg twice daily. Library preparation employed the immunoSEQ multiplex PCR assay. To provide template for TCR sequencing, every sample had RNA extracted and reverse transcribed into cDNA. TCRdb provides this immuneACCESS table in a form limited to in-frame rearrangements. Some clones are lacking; in checked studies, under half of them reflect an unresolved V gene, and why the rest are absent is not known. This sample holds just under 65,000 clones; around 45% were observed only once. Of the sample, roughly 20% falls within the top ten clones. This specimen consisted of CD8+ T cells sorted from blood, obtained around week 37, from a patient treated with tofacitinib. These TCRs come from a human donor with alopecia areata.

This clone was observed a handful of times. The chain combines TRBV29-1 with TRBJ2-2; no definite D call. There are 10 residues in the CDR3. Trimming stripped 8 bases from V and 3 bases from J, with 4 bases between. CDR1 and CDR2 from the germline V gene are SQVTM and ANQGSEA. CDR3 sequence reads: CSTHTGELFF. The CDR3 nucleotides are TGCAGCACACACACCGGGGAGCTGTTTTTT.

This chain connects TRBV5-1 to TRBJ2-7; 8 bases match TRBD2. The V gene end was trimmed by 2 bases and the J gene end by 0 bases; junction bases not matched to a gene: 7. The V gene's germline CDR1 is SGHRS and CDR2 YFSETQ. This CDR3 contains 16 residues. The CDR3 reads CASSLISGASSYEQYF. The CDR3 region has the DNA TGCGCCAGCAGCTTAATTAGCGGGGCCTCCTCCTACGAGCAGTACTTC.

The genes are TRBV7-2 and TRBJ2-3; 10 nucleotides line up with TRBD2. V lost 3 bases, J lost 2 bases, and 5 bases stayed unmatched. The CDR3 runs 16 residues. The germline V gene has CDR1 SGHTA and CDR2 FQGNSA. The CDR3 region has the DNA TGTGCCAGCAGCTTCGTACTAGCGGGAATCACAGATACGCAGTATTTT. Protein: CASSFVLAGITDTQYF.

The chain carries TRBV19 and TRBJ2-2; 7 nucleotides align to TRBD2. CDR3 length: 14 amino acids. Germline CDR1 is LNHDA and CDR2 is SQIVND (reference sequence). V gave up 1 base and J gave up 6 bases; unmatched junction bases: 2. As DNA, the CDR3 is TGTGCCAGTAGTATAGGGACTAGTTCCGGGGAGCTGTTTTTT. Translating gives CASSIGTSSGELFF. The full variable domain, its missing parts supplied by reference TRBV19 and TRBJ2-2, is DGGITQSPKYLFRKEGQNVTLSCEQNLNHDAMYWYRQDPGQGLRLIYYSQIVNDFQKGDIAEGYSVSREKKESFPLTVTSAQKNPTAFYLCASSIGTSSGELFFGEGSRLTVL.

The V gene is TRBV7-2, the J gene TRBJ2-7; 7 nucleotides agree with TRBD1. Germline V gives CDR1 SGHTA, CDR2 FQGNSA. The CDR3 has 14 residues. The V segment lost 5 bases and the J segment 2 bases; nucleotides outside the gene matches: 6. The CDR3 region is CASSARTGTYEQYF. CDR3 bases: TGTGCCAGCAGCGCGAGGACAGGTACCTACGAGCAGTACTTC.

The chain links TRBV19 to TRBJ2-7; 7 positions match TRBD1. The CDR3 spans 13 residues. Germline V gene lookup returns CDR1 LNHDA and CDR2 SQIVND (reference sequence). The V and J ends lost 9 bases and 0 bases, in that order; junction bases with no gene match: 5. The CDR3 region has the DNA TGTGCCAGCCAGGACAGGAGCTCCTACGAGCAGTACTTC. It codes for CASQDRSSYEQYF.

The V call is TRBV6-1, the J call TRBJ2-3; 7 bases are shared with TRBD2. The V gene's germline CDR1 is MNHNS and CDR2 SASEGT. V lost 8 bases to trimming and J lost 3 bases; unmatched junction nucleotides: 5. There are 13 residues in the CDR3. CDR3 sequence (DNA): TGTGCCAGCGTACTAGCGTGGACAGATACGCAGTATTTT. Protein product: CASVLAWTDTQYF.

V gene TRBV30 combines with J gene TRBJ2-5; D unresolved. CDR1 and CDR2 (germline): GTSNPN, SVGIG (reference sequence). Trimming took off 0 bases at V and 2 bases at J, with 16 bases between the two ends. The CDR3 runs to 16 residues. CDR3 residues: CAWSVRVGNNQETQYF. The CDR3 bases are TGTGCCTGGAGTGTACGAGTTGGCAACAATCAAGAGACCCAGTACTTC.

There are a few counts of this clone. The rearrangement links TRBV29-1 to TRBJ2-7, with 8 positions matching TRBD1. V trimming: 6 bases; J trimming: 5 bases; junction bases outside the gene matches: 12. This CDR3 contains 14 residues. CDR1 is SQVTM, CDR2 ANQGSEA, per germline. CDR3 region: CSVYTSTGADEQYF. In DNA form, the CDR3 reads TGCAGCGTCTATACTTCGACAGGGGCCGACGAGCAGTACTTC.

The J gene is TRBJ2-7, the V gene TRBV4-1; 9 positions agree with TRBD2. Germline loops: CDR1 MGHRA, CDR2 YSYEKL. V lost 3 bases and J lost 1; bases outside the gene matches: 4. The CDR3 consists of 15 residues. CDR3 sequence (DNA): TGCGCCAGCAGCCAGGGGACTAGCAAGTCCTACGAGCAGTACTTC. Translated: CASSQGTSKSYEQYF.

This chain links TRBV19 with TRBJ2-7, with TRBD1 matching 9 bases. The CDR3 is 14 amino acids. Germline-derived CDR1 and CDR2 are LNHDA and SQIVND (reference sequence). V shed 5 bases and J 3 bases; nucleotides not matched to a gene: 5. CDR3 protein: CASSAGTGIYEQYF. CDR3 DNA sequence: TGTGCCAGTAGTGCCGGGACAGGGATCTACGAGCAGTACTTC.

The chain is built from TRBV9 and TRBJ2-5; D might be TRBD2 (6 bases). V lost 4 bases, J lost 2 bases, and 15 bases lay in between. This CDR3 is 15 amino acids long. CDR1 SGDLS and CDR2 YYNGEE come from the germline V gene. CDR3 protein: CASSSPGGTQETQYF. The CDR3 coding sequence is TGTGCCAGCAGCTCTCCCGGCGGGACGCAAGAGACCCAGTACTTC.

This clone was detected only once. V gene TRBV5-4 combines with J gene TRBJ1-5; D gene unclear. CDR1 and CDR2 from the germline V gene are SGHNT and YYREEE (reference sequence). There are 14 residues in the CDR3. Trimming cost V 2 bases and J 6 bases, with 12 bases left between them. The CDR3 spells CASSFEPEGQPQHF. CDR3 nucleotide sequence: TGTGCCAGCAGCTTTGAGCCCGAGGGTCAGCCCCAGCATTTT.

This clone was detected only a few times. The gene calls are TRBV28 and TRBJ1-5; D may be TRBD1 (6 bases). The CDR3 length is 15 residues. With 3 bases removed from V and 1 base from J, the gap between germline ends came to 10 bases. Germline CDR1 reads MDHEN; CDR2 reads SYDVKM. In DNA form, the CDR3 reads TGTGCCAGCAGTTTCTGGGGGCGCAGCAATCAGCCCCAGCATTTT. This encodes CASSFWGRSNQPQHF. The full variable domain, in which reference TRBV28 and TRBJ1-5 provide the parts outside the CDR3, is DVKVTQSSRYLVKRTGEKVFLECVQDMDHENMFWYRQDPGLGLRLIYFSYDVKMKEKGDIPEGYSVSREKKERFSLILESASTNQTSMYLCASSFWGRSNQPQHFGDGTRLSIL.

The chain couples TRBV7-2 to TRBJ1-5; D is ambiguous. The V gene's germline CDR1 is SGHTA and CDR2 FQGNSA. CDR3 length: 13 amino acids. The V and J ends lost 6 bases and 3 bases respectively, with 9 bases between them. CDR3 nucleotide sequence: TGTGCCAGCAGTTCAACGGCCAATCAGCCCCAGCATTTT. As protein: CASSSTANQPQHF. Based on the CDR3 plus reference TRBV7-2 and TRBJ1-5, the full variable domain is GAGVSQSPSNKVTEKGKDVELRCDPISGHTALYWYRQSLGQGLEFLIYFQGNSAPDKSGLPSDRFSAERTGGSVSTLTIQRTQQEDSAVYLCASSSTANQPQHFGDGTRLSIL.

The CDR3 DNA is TGCAGCGTTGAAAGCCTAAGCCTCTCTGGAAACACCATATATTTT. This sequence encodes CSVESLSLSGNTIYF. The rearrangement uses TRBV29-1 and TRBJ1-3, with D unclear. Between the trimmed V and J ends, which lost 2 bases and 0 bases, there was a span of 11 bases. The CDR3 contains 15 residues. CDR1 is SQVTM and CDR2 is ANQGSEA in the germline V gene. Variable domain in full (rest from reference TRBV29-1 and TRBJ1-3): SAVISQKPSRDICQRGTSLTIQCQVDSQVTMMFWYRQQPGQSLTLIATANQGSEATYESGFVIDKFPISRPNLTFSTLTVSNMSPEDSSIYLCSVESLSLSGNTIYFGEGSWLTVV.

This clone was counted a few times. V gene TRBV7-3 combines with J gene TRBJ2-1; 11 bases map to TRBD2. CDR3 size: 15 residues. The junction had 6 bases not matched to a gene; V was cut back by 3 bases and J by 8 bases. From germline, CDR1 is SGHTA and CDR2 FQGTGA. CDR3 sequence: CASSFSGRANDEQFF. The CDR3, as DNA: TGTGCCAGCAGCTTTAGCGGGAGGGCCAATGATGAGCAGTTCTTC.

This chain joins TRBV27 and TRBJ2-5, with 7 bases identical to TRBD1. Losses at the gene ends were 5 bases for V and 5 bases for J; bases not matched to a gene: 8. The CDR3 extends over 14 amino acids. CDR1 MNHEY and CDR2 SMNVEV come from the germline V gene (reference sequence). This CDR3 reads CASSPRGFRETQYF. The DNA for the CDR3 is TGTGCCAGCAGTCCCAGGGGGTTTCGGGAGACCCAGTACTTC.

This sequence joins TRBV29-1 and TRBJ2-3; tentatively, D is TRBD1 (5 bases). The V gene's germline CDR1 is SQVTM and CDR2 ANQGSEA. This CDR3 is 13 amino acids long. Trimming took 3 bases from V and 0 from J, leaving 7 bases between them. The CDR3: CSVDQGSTDTQYF. The DNA for the CDR3 is TGCAGCGTTGATCAGGGAAGCACAGATACGCAGTATTTT.

This clone was detected only a few times. The rearrangement joins TRBV30 to TRBJ2-1; TRBD2 might be the D (6 bases). The CDR3 has 14 residues. CDR1 and CDR2 from the germline V gene are GTSNPN and SVGIG (reference sequence). Trimming removed 7 bases at V and 3 bases at J, with 16 bases between. The CDR3 here is CALTPTSHYNEQFF. The CDR3 bases are TGTGCCTTGACCCCTACTAGCCACTACAATGAGCAGTTCTTC.

This chain joins TRBV30 and TRBJ1-1; D is ambiguous. The CDR3 runs to 11 residues. Germline V gene lookup returns CDR1 GTSNPN and CDR2 SVGIG (reference sequence). V was trimmed by 2 bases and J by 7 bases, leaving 8 bases between them. CDR3 residues: CAWSLNLEAFF. In nucleotides, the CDR3 is TGTGCCTGGAGTTTAAATCTTGAAGCTTTCTTT.

The chain joins TRBV4-1 to TRBJ1-2, with 7 bases lining up with TRBD1. The CDR3 is 15 amino acids. After removal of 2 bases from V and 7 bases from J, the junction contained 10 bases not matched to a gene. CDR1 is MGHRA and CDR2 is YSYEKL in the germline V gene. The DNA for the CDR3 is TGCGCCAGCAGCCAACTAGTAGACAGGGCGGGTGGCTACACCTTC. Translated, it gives CASSQLVDRAGGYTF.

This chain connects TRBV29-1 to TRBJ2-2; D perhaps matches TRBD2 (6 bases). The CDR3 covers 14 residues. V dropped 6 bases and J dropped 1 base, with 12 bases sitting between them. Germline V gene data show CDR1 as SQVTM and CDR2 as ANQGSEA. The CDR3 DNA reads TGCAGCGTCCGGGACTGGGGGAACACCGGGGAGCTGTTTTTT. This encodes CSVRDWGNTGELFF.

The V call is TRBV7-9, the J call TRBJ2-5; 7 nucleotides align to TRBD2. J lost 5 bases, V lost 8 bases, and 8 bases had no gene match. Germline V gene sequence: CDR1 SEHNR, CDR2 FQNEAQ (reference sequence). The CDR3 has 13 residues. CDR3: CASRDGGTETQYF. CDR3 coding DNA: TGTGCCAGCCGGGACGGGGGGACGGAGACCCAGTACTTC. Variable domain in full (rest from reference TRBV7-9 and TRBJ2-5): DTGVSQNPRHKITKRGQNVTFRCDPISEHNRLYWYRQTLGQGPEFLTYFQNEAQLEKSRLLSDRFSAERPKGSFSTLEIQRTEQGDSAMYLCASRDGGTETQYFGPGTRLLVL.

The J gene is TRBJ2-7, the V gene TRBV2; 9 nucleotides align to TRBD1. Trimming removed 8 bases from V and 2 bases from J; junction bases left unmatched: 1. The V gene's germline CDR1 is SNHLY and CDR2 FYNNEI. The CDR3 runs to 12 residues. The DNA for the CDR3 is TGTGCCAGCGGACAGGGGACCTACGAGCAGTACTTC. As protein: CASGQGTYEQYF.

This clone was recorded a few times. Other DNA sequences in this sample translate to the same CDR3. The chain is built from TRBV29-1 and TRBJ2-7; 8 nucleotides agree with TRBD1. J gave up 6 bases and V 6 bases, and 4 bases lay outside the gene matches. Germline assignment: CDR1 SQVTM and CDR2 ANQGSEA. The CDR3 consists of 11 residues. CDR3 bases: TGCAGCGTCGGACAGGGTTCCGAGCAGTACTTC. It specifies CSVGQGSEQYF.

The chain carries TRBV11-2 and TRBJ2-7; perhaps TRBD2 as D (5 bases). Trimming took 5 bases from V and 2 from J, leaving 19 bases between them. From germline, CDR1 is SGHAT and CDR2 FQNNGV. The CDR3 contains 16 residues. The CDR3 DNA reads as TGTGCCAGCAGCACAGAAATGCCAGCGGCCACCTACGAGCAGTACTTC. Translating it yields CASSTEMPAATYEQYF.